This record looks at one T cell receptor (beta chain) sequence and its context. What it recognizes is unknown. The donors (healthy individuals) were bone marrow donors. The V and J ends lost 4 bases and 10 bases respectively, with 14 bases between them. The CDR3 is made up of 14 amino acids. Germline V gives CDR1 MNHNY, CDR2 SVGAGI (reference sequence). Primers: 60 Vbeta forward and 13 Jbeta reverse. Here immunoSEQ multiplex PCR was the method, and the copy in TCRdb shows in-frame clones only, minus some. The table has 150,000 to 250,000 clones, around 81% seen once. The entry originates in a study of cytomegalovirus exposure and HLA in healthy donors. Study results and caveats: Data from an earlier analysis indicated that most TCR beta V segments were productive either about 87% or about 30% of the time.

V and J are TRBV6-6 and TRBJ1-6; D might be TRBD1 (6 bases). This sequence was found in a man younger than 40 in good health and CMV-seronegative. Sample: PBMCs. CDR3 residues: CASSSQGRGSPLHF. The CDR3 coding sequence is TGTGCCAGCAGTTCGCAGGGCAGGGGATCACCCCTCCACTTT.